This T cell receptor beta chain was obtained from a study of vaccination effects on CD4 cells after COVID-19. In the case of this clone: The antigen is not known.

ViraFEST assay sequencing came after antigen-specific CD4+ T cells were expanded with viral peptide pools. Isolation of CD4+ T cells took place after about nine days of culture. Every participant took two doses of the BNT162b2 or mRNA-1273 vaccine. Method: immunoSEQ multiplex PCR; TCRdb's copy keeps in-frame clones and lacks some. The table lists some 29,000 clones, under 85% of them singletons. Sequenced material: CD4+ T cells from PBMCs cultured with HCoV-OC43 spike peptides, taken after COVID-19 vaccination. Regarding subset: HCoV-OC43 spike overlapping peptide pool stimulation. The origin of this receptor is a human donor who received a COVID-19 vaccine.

The CDR3 bases are TGCGCCAGCAGCCAAGGCGACTATGCCAGGGGGAATTCACCCCTCCACTTT. Translation gives CASSQGDYARGNSPLHF. V and J are TRBV4-1 and TRBJ1-6, with 7 bases lining up with TRBD1. Germline lookup yields CDR1 MGHRA and CDR2 YSYEKL. The junction had 10 bases not matched to a gene; V was cut back by 1 base and J by 7 bases. The CDR3 is made up of 17 amino acids.